Described below is a single T cell receptor beta chain sequence and its context. TCRdb re-derived calls from the RT-PCR reads in MiXCR, one entry per CDR3 protein. The repertoire has 70,000 to 100,000 distinct CDR3 sequences, approximately 5% of them found once; the top ten carry around 2.6%. This sample is drawn from a study of patients and donors after allogeneic stem cell transplantation. The CDR3 has 14 residues. After removal of 4 bases from V and 7 bases from J, the junction contained 7 bases not matched to a gene. Germline-derived CDR1 and CDR2 are LGHDT and YNNKEL (reference sequence). The sequence was obtained from a human donor who was either an allogeneic HSCT recipient or a stem cell or donor lymphocyte infusion donor (not recorded which). It is not recorded whose cells these are; they may come from a transplant donor. The sequenced sample consisted of blood, either unsorted or a sorted T cell fraction (not recorded which). The chain links TRBV3-1 to TRBJ2-7; 10 bases agree with TRBD2. DNA of the CDR3: TGTGCCAGCAGCCCCAGCGGGGGGGCGGGGGAGCAGTACTTC. Translation gives CASSPSGGAGEQYF.